This TCR beta chain emerged from a study of OX40 agonist ivuxolimab in advanced cancers. Concerning the study at large: Ivuxolimab, which targeted the costimulatory receptor OX40 (CD134), was an agonistic, fully human IgG2 monoclonal antibody. Intravenous ivuxolimab was administered to patients every 2 weeks at six dose levels: 0.01, 0.1, 0.3, 1.5, 3 and 10 mg/kg. Of the 50 or so patients in dose escalation, 19 had hepatocellular carcinoma, about 15 had melanoma, 9 had renal cell carcinoma and 9 had head and neck cancer. In the dose-escalation cohort, 82.7% of patients were male, and the mean age was about 55 years, with a range of about 23 to 90. Prior anti-PD-1, anti-PD-L1 or anti-CTLA-4 therapy was permitted, and checkpoint inhibitors had been received by 30% to 40% of dose-escalation patients. Partial responses were achieved by three dose-escalation patients, of whom one had hepatocellular carcinoma and two had cutaneous melanoma. Peripheral TCRbeta sequencing aimed to test whether ivuxolimab altered TCR sequence diversity and caused clonal T-cell expansion. The monotherapy dose-escalation portion (N of about 57 patients) of the phase I ivuxolimab trial is reported in the paper. Findings and caveats that apply to the study as a whole: Low levels of normalized T-cell clonal expansion were also seen in some patients who did not respond. After ivuxolimab, CD8+ T cells had more expanded clones than CD4+ T cells on average. At doses of 0.1 to 3.0 mg/kg, clonal expansion of both CD4+ and CD8+ blood T cells was observed from baseline to week 6. In the 0.1-3.0 mg/kg groups, partial responders were among the patients with the lowest normalized peripheral clonal expansion, particularly in CD8+ T cells. The antigen specificity of the peripheral T cells that underwent clonal expansion was not determined.

For sequencing of the TCRbeta CDR3 region, genomic DNA was extracted from the sorted cells. The immunoSEQ Assay was used to sequence the TCRbeta CDR3 regions. The table was pulled from immuneACCESS by TCRdb, which kept in-frame rearrangements only. Such tables lose some clones; where checked, under half of the loss comes from unresolved V genes, and the rest has no known cause. The sample data list 80,000 to 100,000 clones, and more than 75% of these were observed just once. The top ten clonotypes cover under 0.35% of the sample. Patients with a history of autoimmune disease or receiving systemic immunosuppression were excluded from the trial. In every dose cohort, peripheral blood was drawn for TCR sequencing at baseline, cycle 4 day 1, and cycle 7 day 1. The samples were taken from a phase I, first-in-human, multicenter, open-label dose-escalation trial of ivuxolimab. Adults with locally advanced or metastatic melanoma, renal cell, hepatocellular, or head and neck squamous cell carcinoma were enrolled in the trial. Before TCR sequencing, CD4+ T cells and CD8+ T cells were sorted from peripheral blood as separate populations.

The CDR1 and CDR2 encoded by the germline V gene are SGHTS and YDEGEE. V lost 0 bases and J lost 1 base, and the count of bases not matched to a germline gene is 2. Taken from cysteine to phenylalanine, the CDR3 has 16 residues. Left in the record is the CDR3 DNA by itself, 48 bases read in frame from the first base. To note about this clone: What this receptor recognizes is not known. No much larger clone exists at a distance of one base, and base qualities are not known.

The specimen comprised CD4+ or CD8+ T cells sorted from blood, sampled in a trial of the OX40 agonist ivuxolimab. The receptor comes from an adult with an advanced solid tumor such as melanoma, head and neck, liver or kidney cancer. The chain was built from TRBV5-8 and TRBJ2-3, with TRBD1 matching 10 junction bases. The CDR3 region: CASSLGDRGGTDTQYF. Read as DNA, the sequence is TGTGCCAGCAGCTTGGGGGACAGGGGTGGCACAGATACGCAGTATTTT.